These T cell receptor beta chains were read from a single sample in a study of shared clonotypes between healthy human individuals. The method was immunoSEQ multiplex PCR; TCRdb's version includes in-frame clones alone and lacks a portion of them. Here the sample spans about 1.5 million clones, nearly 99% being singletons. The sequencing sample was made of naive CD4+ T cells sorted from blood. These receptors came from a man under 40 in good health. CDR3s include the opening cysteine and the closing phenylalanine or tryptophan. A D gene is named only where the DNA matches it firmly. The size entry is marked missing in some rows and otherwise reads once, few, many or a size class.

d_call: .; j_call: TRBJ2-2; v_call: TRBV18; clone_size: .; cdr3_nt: TGTGCCAGCTCGGCCGGCGACAACACCGGGGAGCTGTTTTTT; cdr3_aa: CASSAGDNTGELFF
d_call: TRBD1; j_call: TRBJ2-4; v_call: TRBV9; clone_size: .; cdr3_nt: TGTGCCAGCAGCGAGGCCTTGGCGCAGGGGGAAAACATTCAGTACTTC; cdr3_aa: CASSEALAQGENIQYF
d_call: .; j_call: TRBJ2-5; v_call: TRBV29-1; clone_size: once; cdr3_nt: TGCAGCGTTGAATCCGGGGTAGTGGGGACCCAGTACTTC; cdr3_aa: CSVESGVVGTQYF
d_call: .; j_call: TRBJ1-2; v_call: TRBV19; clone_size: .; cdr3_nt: TGTGCCAGTAGTATCAAGGAGGGCTACACCTTC; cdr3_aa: CASSIKEGYTF
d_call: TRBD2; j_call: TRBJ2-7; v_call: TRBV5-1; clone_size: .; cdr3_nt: TGCGCCAGCAGCTTAGGCAGGGAGGGAATCTCTGAGCAGTACTTC; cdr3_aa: CASSLGREGISEQYF
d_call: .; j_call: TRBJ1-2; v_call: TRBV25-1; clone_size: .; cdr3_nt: TGTGCCAGCAGTGAATTACGCTATGGCTACACCTTC; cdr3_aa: CASSELRYGYTF
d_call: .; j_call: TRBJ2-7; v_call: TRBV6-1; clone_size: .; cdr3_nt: TGTGCCAGCAGGGCAGCGGCAGTCCCTCTCCTCGAGCAGTACTTC; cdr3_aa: CASRAAAVPLLEQYF
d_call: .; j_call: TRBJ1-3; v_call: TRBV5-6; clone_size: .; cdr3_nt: TGTGCCAGCAACTCCGACATGCGTGGGGGAAACACCATATATTTT; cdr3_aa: CASNSDMRGGNTIYF
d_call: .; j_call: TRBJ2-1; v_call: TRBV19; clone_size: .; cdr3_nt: TGTGCCAGTAGTATTCGCCAGGATGCCTACAATGAGCAGTTCTTC; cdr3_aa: CASSIRQDAYNEQFF
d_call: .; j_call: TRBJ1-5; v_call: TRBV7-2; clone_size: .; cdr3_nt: TGTGCCAGCAGCTTATTCGCGGGGGAGCAGCCCCAGCATTTT; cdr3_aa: CASSLFAGEQPQHF
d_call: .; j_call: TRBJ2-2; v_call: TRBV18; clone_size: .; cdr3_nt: TGTGCCAGCTTTGGAGACACCGGGGAGCTGTTTTTT; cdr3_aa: CASFGDTGELFF
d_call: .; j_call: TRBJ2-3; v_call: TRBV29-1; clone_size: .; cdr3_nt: TGCAGCGTCGGTCGACCAGGAGATACGCAGTATTTT; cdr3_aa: CSVGRPGDTQYF
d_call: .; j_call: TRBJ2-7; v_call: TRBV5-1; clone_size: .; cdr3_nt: TGCGCCAGCCAAGACTACGGGGGTCCCTACGAGCAGTACTTC; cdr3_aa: CASQDYGGPYEQYF
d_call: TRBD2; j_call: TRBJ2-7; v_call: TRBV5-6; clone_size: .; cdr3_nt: TGTGCCAGCAGCGTGAATAGCGGGATTCCGTGGCGCGAGCAGTACTTC; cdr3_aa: CASSVNSGIPWREQYF
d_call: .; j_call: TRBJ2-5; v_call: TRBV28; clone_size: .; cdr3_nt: TGTGCCAGCAGTTTTATGGGGGCGGGTGAGACCCAGTACTTC; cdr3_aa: CASSFMGAGETQYF
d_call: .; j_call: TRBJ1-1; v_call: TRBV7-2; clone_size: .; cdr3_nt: TGTGCCAGCAGCCTCAGGAGGAAAGCTGAAGCTTTCTTT; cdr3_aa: CASSLRRKAEAFF
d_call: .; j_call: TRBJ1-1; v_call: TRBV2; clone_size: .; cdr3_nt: TGTGCCAGCAGTCGCACCGGGACTGAAGCTTTCTTT; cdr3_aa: CASSRTGTEAFF
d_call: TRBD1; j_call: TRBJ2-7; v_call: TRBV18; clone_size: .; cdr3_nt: TGTGCCAGCTCACTCACCGGCAGGGGGCTACACGAGCAGTACTTC; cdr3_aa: CASSLTGRGLHEQYF
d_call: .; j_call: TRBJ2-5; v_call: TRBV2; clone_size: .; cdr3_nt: TGTGCCAGCAGCAGGGGGGGAATTAATGGAATGGAGACCCAGTACTTC; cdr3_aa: CASSRGGINGMETQYF
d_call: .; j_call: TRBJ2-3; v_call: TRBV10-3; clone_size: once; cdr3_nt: TGTGCCACCAATTTCAGGGATCTGGGGGGAGATACGCAGTATTTT; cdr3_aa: CATNFRDLGGDTQYF
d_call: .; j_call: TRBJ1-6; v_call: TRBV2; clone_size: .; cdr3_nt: TGTGCCAGCAGTGAGGGCAGGAATTCACCCCTCCACTTT; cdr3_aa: CASSEGRNSPLHF
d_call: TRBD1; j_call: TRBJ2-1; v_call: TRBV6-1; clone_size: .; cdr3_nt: TGTGCCAGCAGATGGGGACAGGGTGAGCAGTTCTTC; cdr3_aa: CASRWGQGEQFF
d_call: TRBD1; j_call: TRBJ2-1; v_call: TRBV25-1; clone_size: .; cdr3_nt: TGTGCCAGCAGTGAATATGGCACAGGGACAGGGGACAATGAGCAGTTCTTC; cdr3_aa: CASSEYGTGTGDNEQFF
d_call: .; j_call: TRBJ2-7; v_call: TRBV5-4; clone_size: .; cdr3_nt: TGTGCCAGCAGCTTGAGTACGGGTACTCTTTCAGGATACGAGCAGTACTTC; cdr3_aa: CASSLSTGTLSGYEQYF
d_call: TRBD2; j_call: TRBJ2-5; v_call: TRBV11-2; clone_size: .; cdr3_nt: TGTGCCAGCAGCCGGACTAGCGGGAGTCAAGAGACCCAGTACTTC; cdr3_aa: CASSRTSGSQETQYF
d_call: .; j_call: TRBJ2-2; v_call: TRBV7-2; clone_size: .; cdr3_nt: TGTGCCAGCAGCCTAACGGGGTCCAGAGACGGGGAGCTGTTTTTT; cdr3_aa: CASSLTGSRDGELFF
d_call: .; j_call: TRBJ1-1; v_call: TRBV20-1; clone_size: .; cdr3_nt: TGCAGTGCTAGCTGGACGCAAGCTTTCTTT; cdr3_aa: CSASWTQAFF
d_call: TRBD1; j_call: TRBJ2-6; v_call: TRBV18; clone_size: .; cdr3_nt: TGTGCCAGCTCACCACTCCCAGGGGGCGGATCCCAAGCGTCACCCGGGGCCAACGTCCTGACTTTC; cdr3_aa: CASSPLPGGGSQASPGANVLTF
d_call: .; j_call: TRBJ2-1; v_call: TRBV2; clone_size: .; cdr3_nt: TGTGCCAGCAGTGTTGGACGCTCCTACAATGAGCAGTTCTTC; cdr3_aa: CASSVGRSYNEQFF
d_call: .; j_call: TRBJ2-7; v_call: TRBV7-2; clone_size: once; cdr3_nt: TGTGCCAGCAGCGAGGATGCATTGGGCTACGAGCAGTACTTC; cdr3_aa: CASSEDALGYEQYF
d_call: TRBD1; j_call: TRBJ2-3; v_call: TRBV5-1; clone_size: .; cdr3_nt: TGCGCCAGCAGCTTGCCGACAGGGGCTACAGATACGCAGTATTTT; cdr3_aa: CASSLPTGATDTQYF
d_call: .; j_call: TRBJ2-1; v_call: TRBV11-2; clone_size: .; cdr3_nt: TGTGCCAGCAGCCGCGGGACAGTAAACAATGAGCAGTTCTTC; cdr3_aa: CASSRGTVNNEQFF
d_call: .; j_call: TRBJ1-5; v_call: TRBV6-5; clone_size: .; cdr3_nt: TGTGCCAGCAGCCGGGATCCCCGGGATCAGCCCCAGCATTTT; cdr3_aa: CASSRDPRDQPQHF
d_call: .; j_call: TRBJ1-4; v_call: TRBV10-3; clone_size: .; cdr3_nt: TGTGCCATCAGCCGCAACGACGGTGAAAAACTGTTTTTT; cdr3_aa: CAISRNDGEKLFF
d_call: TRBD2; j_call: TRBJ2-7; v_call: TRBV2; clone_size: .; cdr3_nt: TGTGCCAGCAGGGCAGCGGGAGACTATTACGAGCAGTACTTC; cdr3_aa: CASRAAGDYYEQYF
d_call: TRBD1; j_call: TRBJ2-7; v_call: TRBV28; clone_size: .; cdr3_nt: TGTGCCAGCAGTTTACCTCAGGGGGCATCCTACGAGCAGTACTTC; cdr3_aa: CASSLPQGASYEQYF
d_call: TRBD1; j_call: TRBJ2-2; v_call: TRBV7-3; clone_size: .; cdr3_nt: TGTGCCAGCGCTTCCCGACAGGGGAACACCGGGGAGCTGTTTTTT; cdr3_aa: CASASRQGNTGELFF
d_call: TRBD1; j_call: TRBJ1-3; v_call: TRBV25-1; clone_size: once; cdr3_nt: TGTGCCAGCAGTGGTGACAGGGCCGGGTCTGGAAACACCATATATTTT; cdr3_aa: CASSGDRAGSGNTIYF
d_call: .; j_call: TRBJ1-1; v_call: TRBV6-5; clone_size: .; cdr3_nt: TGTGCCAGCAGTTTCACAGGGAGGGACACTGAAGCTTTCTTT; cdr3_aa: CASSFTGRDTEAFF
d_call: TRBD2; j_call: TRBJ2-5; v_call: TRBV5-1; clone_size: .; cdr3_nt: TGCGCCAGCAGCTTGGCGCTAGCGGGAGGGGAGACCCAGTACTTC; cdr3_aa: CASSLALAGGETQYF
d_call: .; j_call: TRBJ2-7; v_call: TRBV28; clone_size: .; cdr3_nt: TGTGCCAGCAGTCCCGCATTAAACGAGCAGTACTTC; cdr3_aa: CASSPALNEQYF
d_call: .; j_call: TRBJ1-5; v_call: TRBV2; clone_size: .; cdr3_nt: TGTGCCAGCAGTGAAGGCAGAGCAGACAATCAGCCCCAGCATTTT; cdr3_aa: CASSEGRADNQPQHF
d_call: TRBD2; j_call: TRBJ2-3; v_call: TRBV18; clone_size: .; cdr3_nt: TGTGCCAGCTCCGGGGGGAGAGATACGCAGTATTTT; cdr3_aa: CASSGGRDTQYF
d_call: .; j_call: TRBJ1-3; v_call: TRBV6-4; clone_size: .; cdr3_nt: TGTGCCAGCCGCGTCGGACGACAGAGGCCCATCGACACCATATATTTT; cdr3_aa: CASRVGRQRPIDTIYF
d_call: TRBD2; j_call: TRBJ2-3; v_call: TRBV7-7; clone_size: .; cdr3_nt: TGTGCTAGCAGCTCGCGGGAGGGTACGCAGTATTTT; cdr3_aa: CASSSREGTQYF
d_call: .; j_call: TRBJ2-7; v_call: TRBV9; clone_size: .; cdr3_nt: TGTGCCAGCAGCCCTAGTGGGAACCTAGGCGAGCAGTACTTC; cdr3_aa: CASSPSGNLGEQYF
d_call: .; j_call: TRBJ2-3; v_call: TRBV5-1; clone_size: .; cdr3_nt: .; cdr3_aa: CASSFGSGDTQYF
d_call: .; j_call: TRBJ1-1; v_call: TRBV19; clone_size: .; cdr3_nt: TGTGCCAGTAGTTGGGGGCGAGAAACTGAAGCTTTCTTT; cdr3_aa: CASSWGRETEAFF
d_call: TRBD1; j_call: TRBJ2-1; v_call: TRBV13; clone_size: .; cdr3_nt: TGTGCCAGCAGCTTACAGGGACAGGGAACGAATGAGCAGTTCTTC; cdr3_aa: CASSLQGQGTNEQFF
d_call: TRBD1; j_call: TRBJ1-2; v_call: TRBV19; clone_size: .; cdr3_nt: TGTGCCAGTAGTATCCGACCCGGGACAGGGTATGGCTACACCTTC; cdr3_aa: CASSIRPGTGYGYTF
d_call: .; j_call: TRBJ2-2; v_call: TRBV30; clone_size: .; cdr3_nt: TGTGCCTGGAGTGTAAGGGCGGTCGCGAACACCGGGGAGCTGTTTTTT; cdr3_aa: CAWSVRAVANTGELFF
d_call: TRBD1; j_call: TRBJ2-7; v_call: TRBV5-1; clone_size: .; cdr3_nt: TGCGCCAGCAGCTTGCGGACAGGGGTCCCCTTTGACGAGCAGTACTTC; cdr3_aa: CASSLRTGVPFDEQYF
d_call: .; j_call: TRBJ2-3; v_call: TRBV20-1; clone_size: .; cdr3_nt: TGCAGTGCCTCCCCCCCGGATACGCAGTATTTT; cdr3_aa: CSASPPDTQYF
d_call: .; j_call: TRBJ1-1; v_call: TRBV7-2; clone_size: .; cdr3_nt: TGTGCCAGCAGCTGGGGGCGTTCGGGAGCTGAAGCTTTCTTT; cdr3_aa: CASSWGRSGAEAFF
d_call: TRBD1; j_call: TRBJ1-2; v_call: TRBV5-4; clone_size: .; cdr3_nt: TGTGCCAGCAGCTTGGGCAGGGGGCAACTAAACTATGGCTACACCTTC; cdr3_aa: CASSLGRGQLNYGYTF
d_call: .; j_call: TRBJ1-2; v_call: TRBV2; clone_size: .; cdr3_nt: TGTGCCAGACTACAGCAGGGACGGCGCACCTTC; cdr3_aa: CARLQQGRRTF
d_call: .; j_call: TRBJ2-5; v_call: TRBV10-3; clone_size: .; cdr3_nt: TGTGCCATCAGTGATAGAGGGGGCCAAGAGACCCAGTACTTC; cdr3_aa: CAISDRGGQETQYF
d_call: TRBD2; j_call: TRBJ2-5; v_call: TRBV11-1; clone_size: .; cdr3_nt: TGTGCCAGCAGCTTAATCCCGACGAGGGGAGCGGGAGGGCTAGAGACCCAGTACTTC; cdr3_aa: CASSLIPTRGAGGLETQYF